The 29 T cell receptor beta chains below come from one sample, sequenced in a study of blood T cells in healthy people across ages. For the second PCR, which ran for roughly 6 to 12 cycles, a sample-barcoded 5' primer and a J-beta primer mix were used. TCRdb re-analysed the 5' RACE reads in MiXCR, keeping a single row per CDR3 protein. Counted here are just over 800,000 distinct CDR3 sequences, 55% to 65% occurring once; the ten biggest clones make up about 30%. Sequencing used blood. These receptors were collected from a man aged 25 to 40 in good health.

The count of this clonotype is one. V usage is TRBV20-1 and J usage is TRBJ1-1; 12 nucleotides match TRBD1. Trimming cost V 1 base and J 0 bases; bases outside gene matches: 21. The CDR3 loop spans 22 amino acids. Germline V gives CDR1 DFQATT, CDR2 SNEGSKA (reference sequence). CDR3 sequence: CSARVNFLGTGGRKGMNTEAFF. For the CDR3, the DNA is TGCAGTGCTAGAGTAAATTTCCTGGGGACAGGGGGCCGCAAAGGAATGAACACTGAAGCTTTCTTT.

Only a few counts were recorded for this clonotype. This chain connects TRBV12-3 or TRBV12-4 to TRBJ1-5, with 9 positions matching TRBD1. The ends lost 6 bases at V and 5 bases at J; junction bases unmatched: 5. The CDR3 covers 14 residues. CDR3 in DNA: TGTGCCAGCAGCACTACAGGGGGCTATCAGCCCCAGCATTTT. Translating it yields CASSTTGGYQPQHF.

This clonotype showed up just a few times. The rearrangement joins TRBV4-3 to TRBJ2-7; the match to TRBD2 covers 8 bases. Germline loops: CDR1 LGHNA, CDR2 YSLEER. V was pared by 1 base and J by 5 bases, with 4 bases of the junction left unmatched. The CDR3 is 14 amino acids. The CDR3 DNA sequence: TGCGCCAGCAGCCAAGGGGTAGCGGGGAACGAGCAGTACTTC. It is translated as CASSQGVAGNEQYF.

This chain joins TRBV12-3 or TRBV12-4 and TRBJ1-1, with 8 bases that match TRBD1. V was pared by 5 bases and J by 4 bases, with 3 bases of the junction left unmatched. The CDR3 is 13 amino acids. The CDR3 reads CASSMDRVTEAFF. Here the CDR3 DNA reads TGTGCCAGCAGTATGGACAGGGTCACTGAAGCTTTCTTT.

The J gene is TRBJ2-1, the V gene TRBV4-1; 7 bases match TRBD2. Near its end, the DNA agrees better with TRBJ2-7, so the J call may be wrong. CDR3 length equals 14 residues. CDR1 and CDR2 (germline): MGHRA, YSYEKL. CDR3 sequence reads: CASSHSGGGYEQYF. The CDR3 bases are TGCGCCAGCAGCCACTCGGGGGGTGGCTACGAGCAGTACTTC.

The table lists this clonotype with a few counts. This rearrangement joins TRBV15 to TRBJ1-5; a possible D gene is TRBD1 (6 bases). This CDR3 has 14 amino acids. Deletions cut 0 bases from V and 6 bases from J, with 9 bases between. CDR1 is LNHNV and CDR2 is YYDKDF in the germline V gene (reference sequence). The CDR3 sequence: CATSRDGGLQPQHF. In nucleotides, the CDR3 is TGTGCCACCAGCAGAGATGGGGGGCTTCAGCCCCAGCATTTT.

The J gene is TRBJ1-2, the V gene TRBV20-1; D might be TRBD1 (5 bases). CDR1 is DFQATT, CDR2 SNEGSKA, per germline (reference sequence). V lost 5 bases and J 0 bases, leaving 16 bases between the germline ends. The CDR3 loop spans 15 amino acids. CDR3: CSAGGVGKANYGYTF. The CDR3, as DNA: TGCAGTGCTGGGGGGGTAGGGAAGGCTAACTATGGCTACACCTTC.

A few counts support this clonotype. The chain is built from TRBV4-2 and TRBJ2-5, with TRBD1 matching over 11 bases. The J call may be incorrect, as the DNA end agrees better with TRBJ2-7. This CDR3 has 16 residues. Germline V gives CDR1 LGHNA, CDR2 YNFKEQ. CDR3 coding DNA: TGTGCCAGCAGCCAAGCGTCGGGACAGGGGGTTTACGAGCAGTACTTC. It encodes CASSQASGQGVYEQYF.

This rearrangement joins TRBV7-3 to TRBJ2-1; tentative D call: TRBD1 (7 bases). The length of the CDR3 is 16 residues. From germline, CDR1 is SGHTA and CDR2 FQGTGA. Trimming removed 1 base from V and 4 bases from J, with 14 bases in between. The DNA for the CDR3 is TGTGCCAGCAGCTTAATGGCGGGACAGAGGTACAATGAGCAGTTCTTC. Translated: CASSLMAGQRYNEQFF.

The chain has TRBV25-1 and TRBJ2-2, with TRBD1 identical over 11 bases. J was trimmed by 3 bases and V by 6 bases; bases with no gene match: 3. The CDR3 spans 15 residues. Germline V gene lookup returns CDR1 MGHDK and CDR2 SYGVNS. CDR3 nucleotides: TGTGCCAGCAGGTGGGGACAGGGGGACACCGGGGAGCTGTTTTTT. Protein product: CASRWGQGDTGELFF.

The V and J genes are TRBV11-2 and TRBJ2-1; a weak D match, TRBD1 (6 bases). Trimming left V 1 base short and J 9 bases short, with 22 bases between. Germline V gene sequence: CDR1 SGHAT, CDR2 FQNNGV. The CDR3 has 17 residues. This CDR3 reads CASSLGQGTTIGGEQFF. The CDR3 DNA follows: TGTGCCAGCAGCTTAGGCCAGGGGACAACCATAGGGGGTGAGCAGTTCTTC. Based on the CDR3 plus reference TRBV11-2 and TRBJ2-1, the full variable domain is EAGVAQSPRYKIIEKRQSVAFWCNPISGHATLYWYQQILGQGPKLLIQFQNNGVVDDSQLPKDRFSAERLKGVDSTLKIQPAKLEDSAVYLCASSLGQGTTIGGEQFFGPGTRLTVL.

V usage is TRBV5-1 and J usage is TRBJ2-7, with D possibly matching TRBD1 (6 bases). The CDR3 totals 15 residues. The V end was cut by 4 bases, the J end by 1 base, with 15 bases between. Germline V gene data show CDR1 as SGHRS and CDR2 as YFSETQ. The CDR3 here is CASSQTGTPSYEQYF. The DNA for the CDR3 is TGCGCCAGCAGCCAGACCGGGACACCTTCCTACGAGCAGTACTTC.

The chain employs TRBV28 and TRBJ2-5; D call uncertain. The V end was cut by 2 bases, the J end by 1 base, with 8 bases between. This CDR3 has 14 amino acids. From germline, CDR1 is MDHEN and CDR2 SYDVKM. This CDR3 is CASSLGRSQETQYF. CDR3 sequence (DNA): TGTGCCAGCAGTTTAGGACGGAGCCAAGAGACCCAGTACTTC.

The chain has TRBV9 and TRBJ2-1; 9 positions match TRBD2. The germline gives CDR1 SGDLS, CDR2 YYNGEE. V shed 4 bases, J shed 8 bases, and the junction held 19 bases outside the gene matches. The CDR3 length is 18 residues. CDR3 sequence: CASSPSYSGGGWGYEQFF. DNA of the CDR3: TGTGCCAGCAGCCCGAGCTATAGCGGGGGCGGTTGGGGGTATGAGCAGTTCTTC.

This clonotype was seen a handful of times. V gene TRBV7-2 combines with J gene TRBJ2-1, with D maybe TRBD1 (6 bases). V shed 5 bases and J shed 7 bases, with 15 bases lying between them. Germline V gives CDR1 SGHTA, CDR2 FQGNSA. The CDR3 spans 14 residues. The CDR3 nucleotides read TGTGCCAGCAGCGTTGAAGGGGGACGGAATGAGCAGTTCTTC. Protein product: CASSVEGGRNEQFF.

The chain uses TRBV15 and TRBJ2-7, with 12 bases fitting TRBD1. This CDR3 spans 18 amino acids. J gave up 4 bases and V 2 bases, and 12 bases lay outside the gene matches. The germline V gene encodes CDR1 LNHNV and CDR2 YYDKDF (reference sequence). CDR3 amino acids: CATSRLPGTGGVGYEQYF. The CDR3 DNA follows: TGTGCCACCAGCAGATTACCTGGGACAGGGGGCGTGGGGTACGAGCAGTACTTC.

The chain is built from TRBV20-1 and TRBJ2-1; D is unclear. This CDR3 comprises 13 residues. Germline CDR1 is DFQATT and CDR2 is SNEGSKA (reference sequence). Trimming shortened V by 0 bases and J by 5 bases, and 8 bases separated the two germline ends. This CDR3 is CSARDGINNEQFF. The CDR3 region has the DNA TGCAGTGCTAGAGATGGGATAAACAATGAGCAGTTCTTC.

V is TRBV9 and J is TRBJ2-1; 10 bases match TRBD2. V was clipped by 0 bases and J by 2 bases; unmatched bases: 5. This CDR3 spans 17 amino acids. In germline, CDR1 is SGDLS, CDR2 YYNGEE. The CDR3: CASSVGLAGAPYNEQFF. CDR3 nucleotide sequence: TGTGCCAGCAGCGTAGGTCTAGCGGGGGCCCCCTACAATGAGCAGTTCTTC. The variable domain in full, with the rest retrieved from reference TRBV9 and TRBJ2-1, is DSGVTQTPKHLITATGQRVTLRCSPRSGDLSVYWYQQSLDQGLQFLIQYYNGEERAKGNILERFSAQQFPDLHSELNLSSLELGDSALYFCASSVGLAGAPYNEQFFGPGTRLTVL.

This clonotype was observed a handful of times. The CDR3 sequence is CSVDLGDSYEQYF. The CDR3 DNA reads TGCAGCGTTGATCTAGGGGATTCCTACGAGCAGTACTTC. The chain recombines TRBV29-1 with TRBJ2-7; a weak D match, TRBD1 (5 bases). V was cut by 3 bases and J by 1 base, with 10 bases left in between. CDR1 and CDR2 from the germline V gene are SQVTM and ANQGSEA. The CDR3 length is 13 residues.

The J gene is TRBJ2-3, the V gene TRBV28; 10 bases agree with TRBD1. The CDR3 is 15 amino acids. Per germline, CDR1 MDHEN and CDR2 SYDVKM. V gave up 7 bases and J gave up 5 bases; unmatched junction bases: 9. The CDR3 spells CASTPPGQGIDTQYF. For the CDR3, the DNA is TGTGCCAGCACACCGCCGGGACAGGGGATAGATACGCAGTATTTT. The full variable domain, its missing parts supplied by reference TRBV28 and TRBJ2-3, is DVKVTQSSRYLVKRTGEKVFLECVQDMDHENMFWYRQDPGLGLRLIYFSYDVKMKEKGDIPEGYSVSREKKERFSLILESASTNQTSMYLCASTPPGQGIDTQYFGPGTRLTVL.

This clonotype appeared many times. This chain uses TRBV6-6 with TRBJ1-2; 11 positions agree with TRBD1. Germline CDR1 is MNHNY and CDR2 is SVGAGI (reference sequence). The length of the CDR3 is 16 residues. The J segment lost 4 bases and the V segment lost 5 bases, leaving 9 bases of the junction unmatched. The CDR3 nucleotides are TGTGCCAGCAGTCTCGGACAGGGGGCACGGAGCTATGGCTACACCTTC. It yields the protein CASSLGQGARSYGYTF.

As to this clonotype: Its ends do not fully match the called genes, so a read error is possible. V and J are TRBV20-1 and TRBJ2-5; 7 bases are shared with TRBD1. The CDR3 sequence is 14 residues long. Germline CDR1 reads DFQATT; CDR2 reads SNEGSKA (reference sequence). The CDR3 bases are TGCAGTGCTTGCCTGGGACAGCACCTCCAGACCCAGTACTTT. Residues: CSACLGQHLQTQYF.

This clonotype was recorded many times. One end of the junction is discordant with germline, which a read error may explain. V and J are TRBV12-3 or TRBV12-4 and TRBJ2-5; D possibly corresponds to TRBD2 (6 bases). The CDR3 covers 14 residues. The DNA for the CDR3 is TGTGCCAGCAGCTTAGCCGGGGGAGGAGAGACCCAGTACTTC. Its translation is CASSLAGGGETQYF.

This clonotype was detected only a few times. The V call is TRBV2, the J call TRBJ2-5; tentative D call: TRBD1 (6 bases). The ends were cut back, 8 bases at V and 3 bases at J, with 16 bases in the middle. CDR1 is SNHLY, CDR2 FYNNEI, per germline. The length of the CDR3 is 14 residues. CDR3: CASGGRGGEETQYF. For the CDR3, the DNA is TGTGCCAGCGGGGGCCGCGGTGGAGAAGAGACCCAGTACTTC.

The chain has TRBV29-1 and TRBJ2-1, with D perhaps matching TRBD2 (7 bases). The J call may be mistaken, given a closer DNA end match to TRBJ2-7. This CDR3 is 15 amino acids long. Germline V gene sequence: CDR1 SQVTM, CDR2 ANQGSEA. This chain's CDR3 is CSWRAGASSYNEQYF. CDR3 sequence (DNA): TGCAGCTGGAGGGCGGGGGCGAGCTCCTACAATGAGCAGTACTTC.

The chain recombines TRBV9 with TRBJ2-3; D is possibly TRBD2 (6 bases). The V end lost 2 bases, the J end lost 0 bases, and 13 bases lay between the germline ends. CDR1 and CDR2 (germline): SGDLS, YYNGEE. CDR3 length: 16 amino acids. The CDR3: CASSVLGRGSTDTQYF. For the CDR3, the DNA is TGTGCCAGCAGCGTCCTGGGTCGGGGGAGCACAGATACGCAGTATTTT.

This chain joins TRBV7-9 and TRBJ2-2; TRBD1 is a possible D gene (6 bases). The germline gives CDR1 SEHNR, CDR2 FQNEAQ (reference sequence). Trimming cost V 4 bases and J 0 bases, with 9 bases left between them. This CDR3 spans 15 amino acids. CDR3: CASSWTASNTGELFF. CDR3 DNA sequence: TGTGCCAGCAGCTGGACAGCGTCGAACACCGGGGAGCTGTTTTTT. The full variable domain, its missing parts supplied by reference TRBV7-9 and TRBJ2-2, is DTGVSQNPRHKITKRGQNVTFRCDPISEHNRLYWYRQTLGQGPEFLTYFQNEAQLEKSRLLSDRFSAERPKGSFSTLEIQRTEQGDSAMYLCASSWTASNTGELFFGEGSRLTVL.

The chain joins TRBV6-1 to TRBJ2-7; TRBD2 agrees at 8 bases. The germline V gene has CDR1 MNHNS and CDR2 SASEGT. CDR3 length equals 18 residues. Trimming removed 5 bases from V and 0 bases from J; junction bases left unmatched: 15. The CDR3 loop reads CASSPLESGGLSSYEQYF. As DNA, the CDR3 is TGTGCCAGCAGTCCTCTCGAGAGCGGGGGCCTTAGCTCCTACGAGCAGTACTTC.

This clonotype was counted a few times. The chain has TRBV6-6 and TRBJ2-7; weak D call: TRBD2 (5 bases). Germline-derived CDR1 and CDR2 are MNHNY and SVGAGI (reference sequence). Between the trimmed V and J ends, which lost 4 bases and 5 bases, there was a span of 9 bases. The CDR3 is made up of 12 amino acids. The CDR3 region has the DNA TGTGCCAGCAGTTTTGGACTCAACGAGCAGTACTTC. It encodes CASSFGLNEQYF.